A selection of T cell receptor beta chains follows, all from one sample in a study of vaccination effects on CD4 cells after COVID-19. Method: immunoSEQ multiplex PCR; TCRdb's copy keeps in-frame clones and lacks some. Here the sample spans some 69,000 clones, roughly 75% being singletons. These receptors lack a known antigen. Specimen: CD4+ T cells from PBMCs cultured without peptide, collected after COVID-19 vaccination. The receptors come from a human donor who received a COVID-19 vaccine. CDR3s include the opening cysteine and the closing phenylalanine or tryptophan. Each record gives: J gene, V gene, D gene, clone size, CDR3 DNA, CDR3 protein. The D gene is left open where the match is weak. Expanded clones are given a class, and other clones once, few, many or no size at all.

TRBJ2-5,TRBV30,-,few,TGTGCCTGGAGTATCAACCAAGAGACCCAGTACTTC,CAWSINQETQYF
TRBJ2-2,TRBV12-3/TRBV12-4,-,-,TGTGCCAGCATTCCGGACAGAAACGGGGAGCTGTTTTTT,CASIPDRNGELFF
TRBJ1-6,TRBV11-2,TRBD1,-,TGTGCCAGCAGCTACCAAACAGGGGGCGCTTATTCACCCCTCCACTTT,CASSYQTGGAYSPLHF
TRBJ2-1,TRBV19,TRBD2,-,TGTGCCAGTAGTATGAGGCTAGCGGGGGGCGGTGAGCAGTTCTTC,CASSMRLAGGGEQFF
TRBJ2-1,TRBV4-2,TRBD1,-,TGTGCCAGCAGCGACTTAACCGGGACAGGGGGCCCTGAGCAGTTCTTC,CASSDLTGTGGPEQFF
TRBJ1-2,TRBV15,-,-,TGTGCCACCAGCAGAGATAGGGGAACAGGGCTCCGGGGCAATGGCTACACCTTC,CATSRDRGTGLRGNGYTF
TRBJ2-2,TRBV6-4,-,few,TGTGCCAGCAGTGGCTACTCGGGCGGGGAGCTGTTTTTT,CASSGYSGGELFF
TRBJ2-2,TRBV3-1/TRBV3-2,-,-,TGTGCCAGCAGCCAAAGGTGGCAGGGGGGCACCGGGGAGCTGTTTTTT,CASSQRWQGGTGELFF
TRBJ1-5,TRBV19,TRBD1,-,TGTGCCAGTAGTCCGACAGGGGAGCGGGATCAGCCCCAGCATTTT,CASSPTGERDQPQHF
TRBJ1-1,TRBV9,-,-,TGTGCCAGCAGCGCCCAGGTTGCTGCGAACACTGAAGCTTTCTTT,CASSAQVAANTEAFF
TRBJ1-4,TRBV6-1,-,-,TGTGCCAGCAGTGAGACCGGAGCCAGGAATGAAAAACTGTTTTTT,CASSETGARNEKLFF
TRBJ1-6,TRBV2,-,-,TGTGCCAGCAGTAGGACATATCTAGGTTCACCCCTCCACTTT,CASSRTYLGSPLHF
TRBJ2-5,TRBV2,-,-,TGTGCCAGCAGGATGGGGGGGGGCCGTGAGACCCAGTACTTC,CASRMGGGRETQYF
TRBJ2-1,TRBV6-4,TRBD2,-,TGTGCCAGCAGTGGAAGCGGGGGGGCCCAAGATGAGCAGTTCTTC,CASSGSGGAQDEQFF
TRBJ1-2,TRBV7-3,-,-,TGTGCCAGCAGCTTAACGGGTAGTAACTATGGCTACACCTTC,CASSLTGSNYGYTF
TRBJ1-2,TRBV19,TRBD1,-,TGTGCCAGCGGGCTCAGGGACAGGGGCAATGGCTACACCTTC,CASGLRDRGNGYTF
TRBJ2-1,TRBV7-3,-,-,TGTGCCAGCAGCTTAAAAGGGTCGGGTTTGGGTGAGCAGTTCTTC,CASSLKGSGLGEQFF
TRBJ1-1,TRBV18,-,-,TGTGCCAGCTCCGTTGCAGGGAACACTGAAGCTTTCTTT,CASSVAGNTEAFF
TRBJ2-1,TRBV19,-,-,TGTGCCAGTAGTATAGACTACAATGAGCAGTTCTTC,CASSIDYNEQFF
TRBJ1-6,TRBV27,-,-,TGTGCCAGCTCCTCAACTTACCTTTATAATTCACCCCTCCACTTT,CASSSTYLYNSPLHF
TRBJ1-2,TRBV29-1,-,-,TGCAGCCATGGCCCCCCCGGCCCGTCGGGGCATGGCTACACCTTC,CSHGPPGPSGHGYTF
TRBJ1-6,TRBV5-6,-,-,TGTGCCAGCAGCGCTGGGGGGGCGCGCGATTCACCCCTCCACTTT,CASSAGGARDSPLHF
TRBJ2-2,TRBV9,TRBD1,-,TGTGCCAGCAGCGGGGACAGGGTCTCGGACACCGGGGAGCTGTTTTTT,CASSGDRVSDTGELFF
TRBJ2-2,TRBV19,TRBD2,once,TGTGCCAGTAGTAAACGCGGGGGTATTGACGGGGAGCTGTTTTTT,CASSKRGGIDGELFF
TRBJ2-3,TRBV11-2,TRBD2,-,TGTGCCAGCCGTCCCCGGGGGGGGAGCACAGATACGCAGTATTTT,CASRPRGGSTDTQYF
TRBJ1-5,TRBV28,TRBD1,-,TGTGCCACTAAGACAGGGGGTGATCAGCCCCAGCATTTT,CATKTGGDQPQHF
TRBJ2-1,TRBV10-1,-,-,TGCGCCAGCAGTGACACCGGTAGCTCCTACAATGAGCAGTTCTTC,CASSDTGSSYNEQFF
TRBJ1-5,TRBV2,-,few,TGTGCCAGCAGTGAACTATTCAGGAGCAATCAGCCCCAGCATTTT,CASSELFRSNQPQHF
TRBJ1-5,TRBV6-6,TRBD1,-,TGTGCCAGCAGTTACACCACAGGGGGCGGGCAGCCCCAGCATTTT,CASSYTTGGGQPQHF
TRBJ1-2,TRBV5-1,-,-,TGCGCCAGCGCAGAGGTCGGCTATGGCTACACCTTC,CASAEVGYGYTF
TRBJ1-3,TRBV6-5,TRBD1,few,TGTGCCAGCAGGGACAGGGTCTTCTCTGGAAACACCATATATTTT,CASRDRVFSGNTIYF
TRBJ1-1,TRBV28,TRBD1,-,TGTGCCAGCAGTGTCCAGGGGGGTAACACTGAAGCTTTCTTT,CASSVQGGNTEAFF
TRBJ2-1,TRBV30,TRBD2,-,TGTGCCTCGGGAACGGGCGGGGGTTCCTACAATGAGCAGTTCTTC,CASGTGGGSYNEQFF
TRBJ2-4,TRBV7-8,-,few,TGTGCCAGCAGCTATAGCCGTTGGGGAGCCAAAAACATTCAGTACTTC,CASSYSRWGAKNIQYF
TRBJ1-5,TRBV5-5,TRBD1,-,TGTGCCAGCAGCCGGGACAGGGGAGCCAATCAGCCCCAGCATTTT,CASSRDRGANQPQHF
TRBJ2-1,TRBV7-9,-,few,TGTGCCAGCACCCGCCTGGACAATGAGCAGTTCTTC,CASTRLDNEQFF
TRBJ1-4,TRBV28,TRBD1,-,TGTGCCAGCAGTGGGGGACAGTTGAATGAAAAACTGTTTTTT,CASSGGQLNEKLFF
TRBJ2-5,TRBV28,TRBD1,once,TGTGCCAGCAGTATGGTATTGACAGGGTTAGAGACCCAGTACTTC,CASSMVLTGLETQYF
TRBJ2-1,TRBV6-4,TRBD2,once,TGTGCCAGCAGAAGGACTAGCGGGGCGGACAATGAGCAGTTCTTC,CASRRTSGADNEQFF
TRBJ2-5,TRBV3-1/TRBV3-2,-,-,TGTGCCAGCAGCCACAGACGGGGACTCCTGGGGGAGACCCAGTACTTC,CASSHRRGLLGETQYF
TRBJ2-1,TRBV5-1,TRBD2,-,TGCGCCAGCAGCCCGGGACTAGCGGCGCTCAATGAGCAGTTCTTC,CASSPGLAALNEQFF
TRBJ2-1,TRBV19,-,-,TGTGCCAGTACTTCACAGGGCTCCTACAATGAGCAGTTCTTC,CASTSQGSYNEQFF
TRBJ2-6,TRBV5-5,-,-,TGTGCCAGCAGCTTAGGACAGTTCTCTGGGGCCAACGTCCTGACTTTC,CASSLGQFSGANVLTF
TRBJ2-3,TRBV4-1,-,-,TGCGCCAGCAGCCAGGACCCGGGGCGAGGGAATACGCAGTATTTT,CASSQDPGRGNTQYF
TRBJ2-3,TRBV2,TRBD1,-,TGTGCCAGCAGTGCATTGAGAGGGGGCGGTACAGATACGCAGTATTTT,CASSALRGGGTDTQYF
TRBJ2-1,TRBV5-1,TRBD2,-,TGCGCCAGCACCTCTAGCGGGGGGGCAGGGAATGAGCAGTTCTTC,CASTSSGGAGNEQFF
TRBJ2-3,TRBV7-2,-,few,TGTGCCAGCAGCAAAAGGGGCCAGGCAGATACGCAGTATTTT,CASSKRGQADTQYF
TRBJ2-4,TRBV24-1,-,-,TGTGCCACCAGTGATTTGAGGGGGGATAGAGGGGACAAAAACATTCAGTACTTC,CATSDLRGDRGDKNIQYF
TRBJ1-5,TRBV5-1,-,-,TGCGCCAGCAGCTTGGGAGGAGAGGGTCAGCCCCAGCATTTT,CASSLGGEGQPQHF
TRBJ2-3,TRBV19,TRBD2,-,TGTGCCAGTAGTATCGTTTTATTAGCGGGGGGTAGCACAGATACGCAGTATTTT,CASSIVLLAGGSTDTQYF
TRBJ2-5,TRBV24-1,-,once,TGTGCCACCAGTGATCCCCTGGGGTCAAGGTCCCAGTACTTC,CATSDPLGSRSQYF
TRBJ1-5,TRBV3-1/TRBV3-2,TRBD1,-,TGTGCCAGCAGTCCTTCTGGGACAGGGAATCAGCCCCAGCATTTT,CASSPSGTGNQPQHF
TRBJ1-3,TRBV19,TRBD1,once,TGTGCCAGTAGTAGGACAGGGGGCAGCTCTGGAAACACCATATATTTT,CASSRTGGSSGNTIYF
TRBJ1-5,TRBV23-1,-,-,TGCGCCAGCAGTCAAGCCAGTGGAATGGTCCGTGAACCCCAGCATTTT,CASSQASGMVREPQHF
TRBJ1-2,TRBV6-5,-,once,TGTGCCAGCAGCCAGAACTCTAACTATGGCTACACCTTC,CASSQNSNYGYTF
TRBJ2-3,TRBV5-1,TRBD2,-,TGCGCCAGCAGCTTGGGAGGGAGGGGAGATACGCAGTATTTT,CASSLGGRGDTQYF
TRBJ2-3,TRBV27,TRBD2,-,TGTGCCAGCAGTCCGTTGACCCTAGCGGGGGGACCCACAGATACGCAGTATTTT,CASSPLTLAGGPTDTQYF
TRBJ2-2,TRBV7-3,-,-,TGTGCCAGCAGCTTAACGTGGCAGGGGGGCAACACCGGGGAGCTGTTTTTT,CASSLTWQGGNTGELFF
TRBJ1-1,TRBV13,-,-,TGTGCCAGCAGTCAAAGGACCCATCTGGCTGAAGCTTTCTTT,CASSQRTHLAEAFF